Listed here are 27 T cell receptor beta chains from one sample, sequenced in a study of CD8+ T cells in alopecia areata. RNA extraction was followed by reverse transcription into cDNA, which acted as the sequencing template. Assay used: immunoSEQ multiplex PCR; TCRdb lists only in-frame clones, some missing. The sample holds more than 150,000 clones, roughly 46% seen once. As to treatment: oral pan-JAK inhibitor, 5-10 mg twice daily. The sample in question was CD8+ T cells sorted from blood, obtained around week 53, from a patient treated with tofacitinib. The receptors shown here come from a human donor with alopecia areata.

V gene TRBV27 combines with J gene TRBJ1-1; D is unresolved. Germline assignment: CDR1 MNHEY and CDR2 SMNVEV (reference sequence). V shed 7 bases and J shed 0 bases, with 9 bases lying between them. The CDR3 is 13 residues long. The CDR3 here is CASKKAVNTEAFF. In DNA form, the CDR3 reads TGTGCCAGCAAAAAAGCGGTGAACACTGAAGCTTTCTTT.

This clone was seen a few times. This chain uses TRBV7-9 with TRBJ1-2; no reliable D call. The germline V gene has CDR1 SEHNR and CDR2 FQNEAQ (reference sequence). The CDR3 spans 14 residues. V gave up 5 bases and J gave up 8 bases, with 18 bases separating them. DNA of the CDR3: TGTGCCAGCAGCCCCGCGACCGGGCTCATAGGCTACACCTTC. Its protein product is CASSPATGLIGYTF. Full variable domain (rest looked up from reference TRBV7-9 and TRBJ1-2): DTGVSQNPRHKITKRGQNVTFRCDPISEHNRLYWYRQTLGQGPEFLTYFQNEAQLEKSRLLSDRFSAERPKGSFSTLEIQRTEQGDSAMYLCASSPATGLIGYTFGSGTRLTVV.

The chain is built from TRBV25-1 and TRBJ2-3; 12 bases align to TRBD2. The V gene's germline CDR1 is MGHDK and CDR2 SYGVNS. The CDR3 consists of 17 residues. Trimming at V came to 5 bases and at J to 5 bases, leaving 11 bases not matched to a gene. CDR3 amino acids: CASSHRTSGALGDTQYF. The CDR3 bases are TGTGCCAGCAGTCACCGGACTAGCGGGGCATTGGGAGATACGCAGTATTTT.

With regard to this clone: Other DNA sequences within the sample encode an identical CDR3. The CDR3 region has the DNA TGTGCCTGGAGTGTGACCCGGGGCACTGAAGCTTTCTTT. Its translation is CAWSVTRGTEAFF. This chain joins TRBV30 and TRBJ1-1; unclear D gene. Per the germline V gene, CDR1 is GTSNPN and CDR2 is SVGIG (reference sequence). This CDR3 region has 13 residues. Trimming shortened V by 0 bases and J by 4 bases, and 9 bases separated the two germline ends.

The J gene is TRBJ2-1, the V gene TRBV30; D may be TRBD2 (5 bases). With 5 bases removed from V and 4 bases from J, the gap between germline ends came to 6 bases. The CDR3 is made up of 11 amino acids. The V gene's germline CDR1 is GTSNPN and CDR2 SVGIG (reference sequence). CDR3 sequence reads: CAWEGYNEQFF. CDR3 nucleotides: TGTGCCTGGGAGGGATACAATGAGCAGTTCTTC.

CDR3 DNA sequence: TGTGCCAGCAGTTACTTCAGGATGGGGATCACAGATACGCAGTATTTT. It encodes CASSYFRMGITDTQYF. The chain carries TRBV6-5 and TRBJ2-3; D not certain. The V end was cut by 1 base, the J end by 2 bases, with 13 bases between. The CDR3 length is 16 residues. Looked up from germline, CDR1 is MNHEY and CDR2 is SVGAGI.

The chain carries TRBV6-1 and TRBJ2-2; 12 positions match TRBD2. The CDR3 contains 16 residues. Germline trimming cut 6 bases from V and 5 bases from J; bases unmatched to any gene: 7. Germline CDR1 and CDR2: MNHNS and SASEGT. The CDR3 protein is CASREWTSGATGELFF. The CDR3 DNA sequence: TGTGCCAGCAGGGAATGGACTAGCGGGGCGACCGGGGAGCTGTTTTTT.

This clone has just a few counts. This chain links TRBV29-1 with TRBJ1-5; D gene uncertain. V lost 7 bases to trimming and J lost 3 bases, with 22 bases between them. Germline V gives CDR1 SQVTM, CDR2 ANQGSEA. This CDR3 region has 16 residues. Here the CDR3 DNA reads TGCAGCGCCAACCCACAACTAAATGAGTCCAATCAGCCCCAGCATTTT. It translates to CSANPQLNESNQPQHF. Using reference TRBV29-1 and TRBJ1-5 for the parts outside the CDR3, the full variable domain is SAVISQKPSRDICQRGTSLTIQCQVDSQVTMMFWYRQQPGQSLTLIATANQGSEATYESGFVIDKFPISRPNLTFSTLTVSNMSPEDSSIYLCSANPQLNESNQPQHFGDGTRLSIL.

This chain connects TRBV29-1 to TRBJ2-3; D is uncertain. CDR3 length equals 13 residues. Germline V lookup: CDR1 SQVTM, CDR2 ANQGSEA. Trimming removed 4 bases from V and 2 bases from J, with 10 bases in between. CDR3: CSVANPNTDTQYF. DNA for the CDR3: TGCAGCGTTGCAAACCCTAACACAGATACGCAGTATTTT.

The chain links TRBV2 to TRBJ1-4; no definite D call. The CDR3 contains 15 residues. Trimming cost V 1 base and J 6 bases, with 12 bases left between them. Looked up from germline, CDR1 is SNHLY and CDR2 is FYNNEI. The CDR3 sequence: CASSEGSLGDEKLFF. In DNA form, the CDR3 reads TGTGCCAGCAGTGAAGGGTCGCTTGGGGATGAAAAACTGTTTTTT.

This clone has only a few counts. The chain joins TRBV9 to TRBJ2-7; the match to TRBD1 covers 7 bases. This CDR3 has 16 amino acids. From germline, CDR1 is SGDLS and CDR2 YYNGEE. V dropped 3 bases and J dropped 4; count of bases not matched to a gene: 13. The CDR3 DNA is TGTGCCAGCAGCGCTTCACCAGGGGGAGCTTCATACGAGCAGTACTTC. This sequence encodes CASSASPGGASYEQYF.

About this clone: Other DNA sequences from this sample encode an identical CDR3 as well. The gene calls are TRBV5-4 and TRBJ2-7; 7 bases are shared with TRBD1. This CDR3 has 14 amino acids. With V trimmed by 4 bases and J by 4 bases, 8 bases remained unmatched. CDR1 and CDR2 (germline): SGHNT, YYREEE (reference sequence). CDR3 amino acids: CASSRGTASYEQYF. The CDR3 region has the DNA TGTGCCAGCAGCCGAGGGACAGCTTCTTACGAGCAGTACTTC.

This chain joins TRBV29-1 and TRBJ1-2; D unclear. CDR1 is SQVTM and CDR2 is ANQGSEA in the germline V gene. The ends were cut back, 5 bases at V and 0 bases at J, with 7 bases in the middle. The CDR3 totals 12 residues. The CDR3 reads CSVSEANYGYTF. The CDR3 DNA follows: TGCAGCGTTTCAGAGGCTAACTATGGCTACACCTTC.

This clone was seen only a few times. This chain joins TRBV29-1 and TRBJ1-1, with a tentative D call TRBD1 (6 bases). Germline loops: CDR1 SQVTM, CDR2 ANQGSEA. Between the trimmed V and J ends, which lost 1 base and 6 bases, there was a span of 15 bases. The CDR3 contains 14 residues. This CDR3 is CSVEAGGSVAEAFF. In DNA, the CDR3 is TGCAGCGTTGAAGCGGGGGGCAGTGTCGCTGAAGCTTTCTTT.

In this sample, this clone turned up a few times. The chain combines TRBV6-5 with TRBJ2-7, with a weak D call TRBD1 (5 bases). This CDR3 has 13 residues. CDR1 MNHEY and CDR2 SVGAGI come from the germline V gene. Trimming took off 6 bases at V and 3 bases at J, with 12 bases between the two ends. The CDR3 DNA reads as TGTGCCAGCAGACCCGACAGATACTACGAGCAGTACTTC. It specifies CASRPDRYYEQYF.

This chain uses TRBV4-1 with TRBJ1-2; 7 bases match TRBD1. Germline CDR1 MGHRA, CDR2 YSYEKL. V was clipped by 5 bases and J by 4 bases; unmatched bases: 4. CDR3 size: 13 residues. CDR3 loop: CASSSRDSYGYTF. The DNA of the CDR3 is TGCGCCAGCAGCTCCCGGGACAGCTATGGCTACACCTTC.

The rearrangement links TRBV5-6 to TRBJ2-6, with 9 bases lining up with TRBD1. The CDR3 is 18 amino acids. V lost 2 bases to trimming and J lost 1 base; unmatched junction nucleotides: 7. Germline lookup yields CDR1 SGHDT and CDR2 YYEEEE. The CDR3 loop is CASSFVRDRVSGANVLTF. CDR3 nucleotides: TGTGCCAGCAGCTTCGTCCGGGACAGGGTTTCTGGGGCCAACGTCCTGACTTTC.

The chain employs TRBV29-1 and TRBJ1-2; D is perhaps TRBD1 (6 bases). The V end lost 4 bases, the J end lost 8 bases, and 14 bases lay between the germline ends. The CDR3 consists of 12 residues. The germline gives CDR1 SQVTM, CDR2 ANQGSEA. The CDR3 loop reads CSVVAGERGYTF. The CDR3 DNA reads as TGCAGCGTTGTAGCAGGGGAGAGAGGCTACACCTTC.

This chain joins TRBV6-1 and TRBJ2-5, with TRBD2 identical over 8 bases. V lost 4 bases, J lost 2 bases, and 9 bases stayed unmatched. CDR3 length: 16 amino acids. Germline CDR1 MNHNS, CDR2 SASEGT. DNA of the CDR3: TGTGCCAGCAGTGCCTGGCGGGGGGCACCGCAAGAGACCCAGTACTTC. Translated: CASSAWRGAPQETQYF.

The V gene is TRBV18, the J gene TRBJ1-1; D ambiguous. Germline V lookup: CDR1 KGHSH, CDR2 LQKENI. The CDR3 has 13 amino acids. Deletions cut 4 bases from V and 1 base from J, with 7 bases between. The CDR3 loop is CASSHDSNTEAFF. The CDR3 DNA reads TGTGCCAGCTCACACGATTCGAACACTGAAGCTTTCTTT. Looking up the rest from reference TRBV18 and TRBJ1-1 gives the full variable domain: NAGVMQNPRHLVRRRGQEARLRCSPMKGHSHVYWYRQLPEEGLKFMVYLQKENIIDESGMPKERFSAEFPKEGPSILRIQQVVRGDSAAYFCASSHDSNTEAFFGQGTRLTVV.

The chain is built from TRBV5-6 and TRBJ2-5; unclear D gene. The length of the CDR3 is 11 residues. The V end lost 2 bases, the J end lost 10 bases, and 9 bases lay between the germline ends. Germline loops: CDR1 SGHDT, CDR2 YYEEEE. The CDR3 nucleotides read TGTGCCAGCAGCTTCGGTGGGGACCAGTACTTC. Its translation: CASSFGGDQYF.

CDR3 nucleotide sequence: TGTGCCAGCAGCTTACGACTTCAAGAGACCCAGTACTTC. Its translation is CASSLRLQETQYF. The chain has TRBV7-6 and TRBJ2-5; no clear D gene. V was cut by 2 bases and J by 2 bases, with 6 bases left in between. Germline-derived CDR1 and CDR2 are SGHVS and FNYEAQ. This CDR3 contains 13 residues. The full variable domain, rest sourced from reference TRBV7-6 and TRBJ2-5, is GAGVSQSPRYKVTKRGQDVALRCDPISGHVSLYWYRQALGQGPEFLTYFNYEAQQDKSGLPNDRFSAERPEGSISTLTIQRTEQRDSAMYRCASSLRLQETQYFGPGTRLLVL.

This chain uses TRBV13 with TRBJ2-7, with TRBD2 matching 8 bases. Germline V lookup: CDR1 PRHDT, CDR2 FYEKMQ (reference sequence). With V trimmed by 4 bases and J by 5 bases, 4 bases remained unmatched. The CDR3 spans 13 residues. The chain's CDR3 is CASSSGLVHEQYF. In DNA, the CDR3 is TGTGCCAGCAGCTCGGGACTAGTCCACGAGCAGTACTTC.

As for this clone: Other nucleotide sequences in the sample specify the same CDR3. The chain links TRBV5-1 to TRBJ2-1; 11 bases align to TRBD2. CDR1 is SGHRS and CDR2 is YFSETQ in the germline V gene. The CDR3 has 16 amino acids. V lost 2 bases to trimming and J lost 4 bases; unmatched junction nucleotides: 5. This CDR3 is CASSLALAGEYNEQFF. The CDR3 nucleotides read TGCGCCAGCAGCTTAGCACTAGCGGGGGAATACAATGAGCAGTTCTTC.

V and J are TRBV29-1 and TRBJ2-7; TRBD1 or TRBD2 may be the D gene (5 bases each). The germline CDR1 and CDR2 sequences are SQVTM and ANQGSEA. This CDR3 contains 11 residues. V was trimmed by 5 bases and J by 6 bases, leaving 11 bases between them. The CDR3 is CSVSRDGEQYF. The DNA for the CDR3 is TGCAGCGTTTCCCGGGACGGCGAGCAGTACTTC.

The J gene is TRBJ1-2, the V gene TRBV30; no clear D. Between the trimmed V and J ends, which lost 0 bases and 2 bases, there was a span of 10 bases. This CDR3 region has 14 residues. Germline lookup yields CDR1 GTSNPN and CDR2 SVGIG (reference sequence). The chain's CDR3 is CAWSVRVVNYGYTF. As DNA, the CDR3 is TGTGCCTGGAGTGTTAGGGTTGTAAACTATGGCTACACCTTC.

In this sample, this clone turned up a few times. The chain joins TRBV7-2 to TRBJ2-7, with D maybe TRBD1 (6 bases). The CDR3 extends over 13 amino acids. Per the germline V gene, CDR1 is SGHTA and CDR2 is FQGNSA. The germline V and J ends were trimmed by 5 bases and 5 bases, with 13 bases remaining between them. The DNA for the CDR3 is TGTGCCAGCAGCCCCCAGGGGTTGAACGAGCAGTACTTC. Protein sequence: CASSPQGLNEQYF.